The clone carrying this T cell receptor (beta chain) occurred a few times. This sample is drawn from a study of blood T cells in healthy people across ages. With 1 base removed from V and 10 bases from J, the gap between germline ends came to 10 bases. The CDR3 length is 13 residues. With a J-beta primer mix and a sample-barcoded 5' primer, a second PCR ran 7 to 11 cycles. In TCRdb, the 5' RACE reads were re-called with MiXCR into one record per CDR3 protein. This table holds around 800,000 distinct CDR3 sequences, roughly 24% found once. The data also belong to a second study, concerning T cells of mothers and their children. That study adds: Healthy Caucasian mothers, a few in number, and their six children were the donors. The authors identified no persistent microchimeric T cell clones.

The receptor comes from a boy aged 5 to 17 in good health. Sequenced: blood. The genes are TRBV12-3 or TRBV12-4 and TRBJ1-4; perhaps TRBD1 as D (5 bases). The CDR3 bases are TGTGCCAGCAGTTTAGGAGGGGCGGCAAAACTGTTTTTT. This sequence encodes CASSLGGAAKLFF.